This T cell receptor (beta chain) emerged from a study of blood T cells in healthy people across ages. Whole-study findings and limits: A roughly linear age-dependent decrease characterized TCR beta diversity per million T cells. Estimated diversity, derived from one million T cells, was regarded as an underestimate.

Primed by a sample-barcoded 5' primer and a J-beta primer mix, a second PCR proceeded for about 6 to 12 cycles. TCRdb reprocessed the 5' RACE reads with MiXCR, giving one entry per CDR3 protein. Here the sample spans hundreds of thousands of distinct CDR3 sequences, under 40% being singletons. This clonotype was counted only a few times. Its antigen remains unknown. Trimming removed 3 bases from V and 7 bases from J, with 13 bases in between. From germline, CDR1 is MNHEY and CDR2 SMNVEV (reference sequence). This CDR3 region has 14 residues. This receptor was taken from a man in his late teens or twenties in good health. This chain uses TRBV27 with TRBJ2-4; D call uncertain. The sample comprised blood. Written as DNA, the CDR3 is TGTGCCAGCAGTTTCATGGGGTTCGGGAACATTCAGTACTTC. Encoded protein: CASSFMGFGNIQYF.